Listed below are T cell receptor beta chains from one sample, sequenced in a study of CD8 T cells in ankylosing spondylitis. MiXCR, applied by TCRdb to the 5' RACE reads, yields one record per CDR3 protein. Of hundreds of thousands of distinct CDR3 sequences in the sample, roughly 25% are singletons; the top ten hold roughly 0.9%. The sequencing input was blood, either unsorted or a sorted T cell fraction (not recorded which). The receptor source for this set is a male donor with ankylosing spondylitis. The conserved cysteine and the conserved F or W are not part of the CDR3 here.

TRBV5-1,ASSSVRLDEKLF
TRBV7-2,ASSRDHPDTQY
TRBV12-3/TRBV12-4,ASSPRTGEDSPLH
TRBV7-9,ASTPQGTANTEAF
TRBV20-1,SARGKDQETQY
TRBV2,ASSGITATEAF
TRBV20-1,SAAHQPNQPQH
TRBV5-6,ASSSIPGQINTEAF
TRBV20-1,SARAPWGGNYEQY
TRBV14,ASSPPLRTRGNEQY
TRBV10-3,AISVQGTTLNYGYT
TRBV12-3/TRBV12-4,ASSGTGGTGELF
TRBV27,ASRLAAYTDTQY
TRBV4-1,ASSQGWGDSNQPQH
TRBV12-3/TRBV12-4,ASRPGTAYQPQH
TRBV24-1,ATSDIYGYT
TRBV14,ASSQATIYAGSYEQY
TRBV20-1,SARDYGTGDSPLH
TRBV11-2,ASRYPGLGTGELF
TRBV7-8,ASTRTENTGELF
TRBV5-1,ASSGPGGTGELF
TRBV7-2,ASSLPPNGWKETQY
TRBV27,ASSLLSVRGGANVLT
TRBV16,ASSQSGQGNQPQH
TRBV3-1,ASSQTGTTYEQY
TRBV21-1,ASSIILQGSGGSSSYEQY
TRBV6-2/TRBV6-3,ASSSGGWREF
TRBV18,ASSPALEQVNYGYT
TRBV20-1,SARGAQETQY
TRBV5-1,ASTDRGETQY
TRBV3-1,ASSHGQGTTGELF
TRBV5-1,ASSGGTSGSIDEQF
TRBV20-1,SARASGRPSFHNEQF
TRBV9,ASSGREGQYEQY
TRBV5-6,ASGQGHKYYEQY
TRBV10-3,AISDPGTSGTYGSYNEQF
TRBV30,AWSLYLRREKLF
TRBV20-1,SVPGTSGSPETQY
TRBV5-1,ASSWSFDRPLHPATNEKLF
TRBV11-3,ASSHPQGYTEAF
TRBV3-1,ASSQAGAKNIQY
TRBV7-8,ASRSLRGRAGELF
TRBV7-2,ASSLGGRAVSSYEQY
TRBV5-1,ASSVRDRGNEQF
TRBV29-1,SVASGPSGGNTIY
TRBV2,ASSALAGVNEQY
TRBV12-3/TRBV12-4,ASRSGTDNEKLF
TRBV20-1,SARDWLAGPGELF
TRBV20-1,SAPRPQGQASYNEQF
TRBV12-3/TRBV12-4,ASRGQFYNEQF
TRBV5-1,ASSPGQGSTEAF
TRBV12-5,ASGLVRASGRVSSYNEQF
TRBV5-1,ASSLAWQIDEQF
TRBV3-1,ASSQRSRANTEAF